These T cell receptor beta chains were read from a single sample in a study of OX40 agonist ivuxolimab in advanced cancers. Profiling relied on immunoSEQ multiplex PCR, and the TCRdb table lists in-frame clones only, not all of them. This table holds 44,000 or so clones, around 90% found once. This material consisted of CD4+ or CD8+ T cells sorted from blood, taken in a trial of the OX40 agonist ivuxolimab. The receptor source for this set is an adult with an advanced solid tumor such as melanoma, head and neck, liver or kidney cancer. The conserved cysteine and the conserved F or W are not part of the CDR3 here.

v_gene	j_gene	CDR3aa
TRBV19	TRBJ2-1	ASSVTSSNEQF
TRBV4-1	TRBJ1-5	ASSIHSGNQPQH
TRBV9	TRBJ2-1	ASSVGGNALYEQF
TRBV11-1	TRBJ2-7	ASSLLGSTGIHYEQY
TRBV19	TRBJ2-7	ASSFSGGRVAEQY
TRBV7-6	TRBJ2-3	ASRAIAGGSTDTQY
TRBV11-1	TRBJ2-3	ASSPPMVLADDTDTQY
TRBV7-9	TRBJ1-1	ASSLAGQGPF
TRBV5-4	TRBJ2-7	ASRTAGGSYEQY
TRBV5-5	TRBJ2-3	ASSLGQSTDTQY
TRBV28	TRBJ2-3	ASSLALAGGGDTQY
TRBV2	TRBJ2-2	ASKTGTGELF
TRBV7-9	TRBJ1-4	ASSPGERSEKLF
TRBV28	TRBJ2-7	ASSPRTGYYEQY
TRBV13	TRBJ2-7	ASSSDSLGYEQY
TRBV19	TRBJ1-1	ASSISVNTEAF
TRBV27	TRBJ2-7	ASSPRAIYEQY
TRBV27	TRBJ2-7	ASSPRGGIEQY
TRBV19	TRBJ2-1	ASSATRGTEQF
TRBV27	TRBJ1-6	ATRGGVTYNSPLH
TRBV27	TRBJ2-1	ASIPTAGGYNEQF
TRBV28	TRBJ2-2	ASSTTASGELF
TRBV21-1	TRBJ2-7	ASSGTHRTYEQY
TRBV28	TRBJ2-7	ASRRGQGAVHGFYEQY
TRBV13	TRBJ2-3	ASSSRDRSSTDTQY
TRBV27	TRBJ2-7	ASSLSGGLGGEQY